One and the same sample provided the 4 T cell receptor beta chains below, sequenced in a study of blood T cell repertoires in COVID-19 (TCRdb year 2020). Library generation was performed with the immunoSEQ multiplex PCR assay. Here the immuneACCESS table is served through TCRdb, limited to in-frame sequences with V and J called. Missing clones are a known gap in these copies; in checked studies unresolved V genes cover under half, and the rest lacks a known reason. The sample table shows more than 400,000 clones, and 80% to 95% are seen once. The top ten clones comprise 0.6% of the sample. The specimen sequenced was PBMCs or T cells enriched from blood (not recorded which). These receptors were collected from a young man who had recovered from COVID-19.

This chain uses TRBV6-4 with TRBJ2-4; 11 bases line up with TRBD2. The CDR3 has 18 residues. CDR1 is MRHNA and CDR2 is SNTAGT in the germline V gene. With V trimmed by 6 bases and J by 3 bases, 13 bases remained unmatched. CDR3 in DNA: TGTGCCAGCAGAGTGGGTAGCGGGAGGGCCGTGGGCAAAAACATTCAGTACTTC. This codes for CASRVGSGRAVGKNIQYF.

This chain uses TRBV27 with TRBJ2-7, with TRBD1 matching 9 bases. Germline V lookup: CDR1 MNHEY, CDR2 SMNVEV (reference sequence). Germline trimming cut 0 bases from V and 0 bases from J; bases unmatched to any gene: 3. The CDR3 is 16 residues long. CDR3 nucleotide sequence: TGTGCCAGCAGTTTATCCGGACAGGGGAGCTCCTACGAGCAGTACTTC. This translates into CASSLSGQGSSYEQYF.

The chain joins TRBV7-2 to TRBJ1-6; no clear D gene. The length of the CDR3 is 15 residues. V was shortened by 1 base and J by 6 bases, with 10 bases between the two germline ends. In germline, CDR1 is SGHTA, CDR2 FQGNSA. The CDR3: CASSLVVQSNSPLHF. DNA of the CDR3: TGTGCCAGCAGCTTAGTAGTACAGTCTAATTCACCCCTCCACTTT.

This chain's CDR3 is CASSLGQGLYNEQFF. CDR3 bases: TGTGCCAGCAGCTTAGGACAGGGCCTCTACAATGAGCAGTTCTTC. This chain joins TRBV7-7 and TRBJ2-1; 7 nucleotides align to TRBD1. The CDR3 has 15 residues. In germline, CDR1 is SSHAT, CDR2 FNYEAQ (reference sequence). Germline trimming cut 1 base from V and 3 bases from J; bases unmatched to any gene: 3. Combining the CDR3 with reference TRBV7-7 and TRBJ2-1 gives the whole variable domain GAGVSQSPRYKVTKRGQDVTLRCDPISSHATLYWYQQALGQGPEFLTYFNYEAQPDKSGLPSDRFSAERPEGSISTLTIQRTEQRDSAMYRCASSLGQGLYNEQFFGPGTRLTVL.